Following are 14 T cell receptor beta chains from one sample sequenced in a study of T cells after yellow fever vaccination. TCRdb itself ran the 5' RACE reads through MiXCR, one entry per CDR3 protein. This table has some 110,000 distinct CDR3 sequences, 5.5% to 8% appearing once. The sequencing here drew on CD4+ T cells sorted from PBMCs, taken about 49 days after the first yellow fever vaccination. These receptors were collected from a man aged 18 to 30 who received the YFV17D yellow fever vaccine.

The sample holds many counts of this clonotype. The chain links TRBV5-4 to TRBJ1-1; D gene uncertain. CDR3 length: 14 residues. CDR1 and CDR2 from the germline V gene are SGHNT and YYREEE (reference sequence). Trimming pared 1 base from V and 5 bases from J, leaving 12 bases between. CDR3 sequence (DNA): TGTGCCAGCAGCTTGTCTCCAATTAGGACTGAAGCTTTCTTT. It codes for CASSLSPIRTEAFF.

At least ten counts were recorded for this clonotype. This chain links TRBV20-1 with TRBJ1-4, with D perhaps matching TRBD1 (5 bases). This CDR3 spans 14 amino acids. Germline values: CDR1 DFQATT, CDR2 SNEGSKA (reference sequence). Trimming cost V 6 bases and J 5 bases, with 16 bases left between them. CDR3 amino acids: CSAREVQSNEKLFF. Here the CDR3 DNA reads TGCAGTGCCAGGGAAGTTCAGTCGAATGAAAAACTGTTTTTT.

The CDR3 protein is CASSPWDPSLLYGYTF. The CDR3 DNA reads TGTGCCAGCTCACCGTGGGACCCCTCCCTTCTCTATGGCTACACCTTC. This sequence joins TRBV18 and TRBJ1-2, with D perhaps matching TRBD1 (5 bases). Germline CDR1 reads KGHSH; CDR2 reads LQKENI. This CDR3 is 16 amino acids long. The ends were cut back, 3 bases at V and 4 bases at J, with 18 bases in the middle.

This clonotype came up a few times. The rearrangement joins TRBV9 to TRBJ1-3; possible D gene TRBD1, 5 bases. The V end was cut by 0 bases, the J end by 1 base, with 11 bases between. Germline V gene lookup returns CDR1 SGDLS and CDR2 YYNGEE. CDR3 length equals 16 residues. The CDR3 protein is CASSVANPGSGNTIYF. The CDR3 nucleotides read TGTGCCAGCAGCGTAGCTAATCCAGGGTCTGGAAACACCATATATTTT.

This clonotype has more than one count but fewer than ten. The gene calls are TRBV2 and TRBJ2-7, with TRBD1 as a possible D gene (5 bases). The germline CDR1 and CDR2 sequences are SNHLY and FYNNEI. Trimming took 7 bases from V and 3 from J, leaving 10 bases between them. The CDR3 runs to 12 residues. This CDR3 reads CASTDDSYEQYV. The CDR3 DNA sequence: TGTGCCAGCACTGACGACAGCTACGAGCAGTACGTC.

This clonotype was counted ten times or more. The chain is built from TRBV20-1 and TRBJ1-5, with D possibly being TRBD1 (6 bases). The CDR3 covers 16 residues. The V end was cut by 1 base, the J end by 4 bases, with 17 bases between. The V gene's germline CDR1 is DFQATT and CDR2 SNEGSKA (reference sequence). CDR3 nucleotide sequence: TGCAGTGCTAGAGTTCGGGGCAGGGGAGGAAATCAGCCCCAGCATTTT. As protein: CSARVRGRGGNQPQHF.

With regard to this clonotype: It may be a read error: a sequence one base away is much more abundant. V and J are TRBV7-3 and TRBJ1-1; D gene ambiguous. V shed 3 bases and J shed 5 bases, with 13 bases lying between them. Germline lookup yields CDR1 SGHTA and CDR2 FQGTGA. The CDR3 spans 14 residues. DNA of the CDR3: TGTGCCAGCAGCTTTGGTCACGGGAGAACTGAAGCTTTCTTT. It yields the protein CASSFGHGRTEAFF.

This clonotype was detected ten times or more. This sequence joins TRBV7-2 and TRBJ2-3; D gene ambiguous. Trimming cost V 2 bases and J 6 bases, with 6 bases left between them. Germline V lookup: CDR1 SGHTA, CDR2 FQGNSA. The CDR3 runs 12 residues. CDR3 residues: CASSLRLDTQYF. In DNA form, the CDR3 reads TGTGCCAGCAGCTTACGGCTTGATACGCAGTATTTT.

J is TRBJ2-4 and V is TRBV20-1; 10 nucleotides agree with TRBD1. V shed 3 bases and J 4 bases; nucleotides not matched to a gene: 6. This CDR3 is 15 amino acids long. Germline V gene lookup returns CDR1 DFQATT and CDR2 SNEGSKA (reference sequence). The CDR3 region has the DNA TGCAGTGCTAGGTACCCGGGACAGGGGAAAAACATTCAGTACTTC. Protein product: CSARYPGQGKNIQYF.

At least ten counts were recorded for this clonotype. V gene TRBV20-1 combines with J gene TRBJ1-2, with 8 bases lining up with TRBD1. Germline V lookup: CDR1 DFQATT, CDR2 SNEGSKA (reference sequence). There are 14 residues in the CDR3. The J segment lost 2 bases and the V segment lost 0 bases, leaving 2 bases of the junction unmatched. DNA for the CDR3: TGCAGTGCTAGAGATCCAGGGGGCAACTATGGCTACACCTTC. It encodes CSARDPGGNYGYTF.

This clonotype was found many times. V gene TRBV6-5 combines with J gene TRBJ2-3; 7 positions match TRBD1. V was clipped by 4 bases and J by 0 bases; unmatched bases: 7. CDR3 length equals 16 residues. In germline, CDR1 is MNHEY, CDR2 SVGAGI. The CDR3 spells CASSFIGQESTDTQYF. CDR3 coding DNA: TGTGCCAGCAGTTTCATCGGACAGGAGAGCACAGATACGCAGTATTTT.

This clonotype was counted a few times. The genes are TRBV4-2 and TRBJ2-5, with 10 bases identical to TRBD2. The germline gives CDR1 LGHNA, CDR2 YNFKEQ. This CDR3 is 18 amino acids long. V lost 4 bases, J lost 5 bases, and 16 bases stayed unmatched. As DNA, the CDR3 is TGTGCCAGCAGCCTCGGCCTAGCGGGGGCCCCGGGGGGGGAGACCCAGTACTTC. Its protein product is CASSLGLAGAPGGETQYF.

Ten or more counts support this clonotype. V is TRBV7-8 and J is TRBJ2-3; D ambiguous. The CDR3 length is 12 residues. Per germline, CDR1 SGHVS and CDR2 FQNEAQ. V lost 0 bases, J lost 5 bases, and 3 bases lay in between. The CDR3 loop reads CASSLAQDTQYF. In nucleotides, the CDR3 is TGTGCCAGCAGCTTAGCGCAAGATACGCAGTATTTT.

This clonotype has ten or more counts. The chain links TRBV5-1 to TRBJ2-7; 13 bases map to TRBD2. V lost 0 bases to trimming and J lost 4 bases; unmatched junction nucleotides: 7. Germline V CDR1 and CDR2: SGHRS, YFSETQ. The CDR3 consists of 17 residues. DNA for the CDR3: TGCGCCAGCAGCTTGGGAGGACTAGCGGGGGCTTCTTACGAGCAGTACTTC. Its translation is CASSLGGLAGASYEQYF.